This record covers a single T cell receptor (beta chain). Its cognate antigen is unknown. This table comes from immunoSEQ multiplex PCR, and its TCRdb copy is limited to in-frame clones, with some not included. The sample holds about 17,000 clones; just over 85% are singletons and the top ten take about 0.77%. This CDR3 comprises 12 residues. Trimming left V 8 bases short and J 5 bases short, with 13 bases between. In germline, CDR1 is SGHAT, CDR2 FQNNGV. The sample is drawn from a study of T cells in narcolepsy. General study points: Some memory CD4+ repertoires had no autoreactive clone sequences. Autoreactive clonotypes reportedly recurred in blood of same and different patients, not controls.

This clonotype was sampled from a human donor in good health. The sample taken for sequencing was memory (CD45RA-) CD4+ T cells from blood. This chain uses TRBV11-2 with TRBJ2-7; D is possibly TRBD2 (6 bases). In nucleotides, the CDR3 is TGTGCCAGCTCCCTTAGCGGCAACGAGCAGTACTTC. It codes for CASSLSGNEQYF.